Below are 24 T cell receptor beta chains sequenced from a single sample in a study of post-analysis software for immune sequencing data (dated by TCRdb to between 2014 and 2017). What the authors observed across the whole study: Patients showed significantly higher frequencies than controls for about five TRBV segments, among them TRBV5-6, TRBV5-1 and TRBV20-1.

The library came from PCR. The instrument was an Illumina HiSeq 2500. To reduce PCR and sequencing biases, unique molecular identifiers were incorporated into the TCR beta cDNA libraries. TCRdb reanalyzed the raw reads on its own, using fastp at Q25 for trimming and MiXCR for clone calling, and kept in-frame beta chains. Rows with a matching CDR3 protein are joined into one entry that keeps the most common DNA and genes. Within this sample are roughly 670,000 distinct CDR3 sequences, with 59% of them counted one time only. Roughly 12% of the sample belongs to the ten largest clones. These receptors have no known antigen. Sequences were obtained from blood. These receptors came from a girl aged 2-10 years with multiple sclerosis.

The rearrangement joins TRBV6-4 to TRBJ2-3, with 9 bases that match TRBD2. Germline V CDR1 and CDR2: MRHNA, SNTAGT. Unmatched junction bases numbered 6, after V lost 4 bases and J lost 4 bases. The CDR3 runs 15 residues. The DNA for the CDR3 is TGTGCCAGCAGTGGTAGCGGGAGAGGTTCAGATACGCAGTATTTT. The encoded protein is CASSGSGRGSDTQYF.

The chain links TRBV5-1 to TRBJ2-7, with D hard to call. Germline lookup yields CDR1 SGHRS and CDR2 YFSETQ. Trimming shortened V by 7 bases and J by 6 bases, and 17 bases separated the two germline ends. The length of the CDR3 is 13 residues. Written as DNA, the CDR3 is TGCGCCAGCCGAAGCAGGCCCCCCGCCGAGCAGTACTTC. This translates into CASRSRPPAEQYF.

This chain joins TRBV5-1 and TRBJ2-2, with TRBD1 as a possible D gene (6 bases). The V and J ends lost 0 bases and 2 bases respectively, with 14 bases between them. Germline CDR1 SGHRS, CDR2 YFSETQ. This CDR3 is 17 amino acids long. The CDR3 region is CASSLVSRGRNTGELFF. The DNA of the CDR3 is TGCGCCAGCAGCTTGGTTTCGAGGGGGAGAAACACCGGGGAGCTGTTTTTT.

The CDR3 bases are TGTGCCAGCAGCCCTTTCGTTGGTGCGCAGCCCCAGCATTTT. Protein: CASSPFVGAQPQHF. J is TRBJ1-5 and V is TRBV3-1, with D unclear. Germline CDR1 reads LGHDT; CDR2 reads YNNKEL (reference sequence). The V end lost 4 bases, the J end lost 7 bases, and 14 bases lay between the germline ends. This CDR3 is built from 14 residues.

CDR3 amino acids: CASSHPLGGTGPNEQFF. Here the CDR3 DNA reads TGTGCCAGCAGCCACCCTTTGGGGGGGACAGGACCCAATGAGCAGTTCTTC. The chain couples TRBV3-1 to TRBJ2-1; a possible D gene is TRBD1 (8 bases). The CDR3 contains 17 residues. V shed 3 bases and J shed 6 bases, with 21 bases lying between them. Germline CDR1 LGHDT, CDR2 YNNKEL (reference sequence).

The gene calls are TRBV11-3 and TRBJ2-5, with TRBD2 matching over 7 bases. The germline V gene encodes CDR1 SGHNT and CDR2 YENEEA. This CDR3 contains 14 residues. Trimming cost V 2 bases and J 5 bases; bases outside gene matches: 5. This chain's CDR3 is CASSLTGTIETQYF. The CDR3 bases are TGTGCCAGCAGCTTAACCGGGACTATTGAGACCCAGTACTTC.

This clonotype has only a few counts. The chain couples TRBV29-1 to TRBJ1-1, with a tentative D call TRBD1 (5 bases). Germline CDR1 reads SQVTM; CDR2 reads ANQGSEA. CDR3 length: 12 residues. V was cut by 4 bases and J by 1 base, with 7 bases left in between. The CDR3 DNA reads TGCAGCGTTGGCGGGGGGAACACTGAAGCTTTCTTT. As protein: CSVGGGNTEAFF. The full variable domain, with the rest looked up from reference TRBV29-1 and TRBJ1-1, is SAVISQKPSRDICQRGTSLTIQCQVDSQVTMMFWYRQQPGQSLTLIATANQGSEATYESGFVIDKFPISRPNLTFSTLTVSNMSPEDSSIYLCSVGGGNTEAFFGQGTRLTVV.

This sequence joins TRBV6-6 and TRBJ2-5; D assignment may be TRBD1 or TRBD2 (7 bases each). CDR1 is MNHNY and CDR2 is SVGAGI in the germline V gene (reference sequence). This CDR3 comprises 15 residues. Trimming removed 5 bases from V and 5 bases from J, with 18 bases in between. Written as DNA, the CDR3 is TGTGCCAGCAGTCCAGGGGGGGCCTTGAAGGAGACCCAGTACTTC. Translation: CASSPGGALKETQYF.

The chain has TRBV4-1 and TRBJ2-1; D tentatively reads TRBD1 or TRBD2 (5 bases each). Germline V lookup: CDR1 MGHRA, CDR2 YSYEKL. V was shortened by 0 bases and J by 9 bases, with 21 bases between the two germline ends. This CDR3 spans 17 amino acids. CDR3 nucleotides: TGCGCCAGCAGCCAAGAAAGAACGGGGCTACAACTTAGTGAGCAGTTCTTC. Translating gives CASSQERTGLQLSEQFF.

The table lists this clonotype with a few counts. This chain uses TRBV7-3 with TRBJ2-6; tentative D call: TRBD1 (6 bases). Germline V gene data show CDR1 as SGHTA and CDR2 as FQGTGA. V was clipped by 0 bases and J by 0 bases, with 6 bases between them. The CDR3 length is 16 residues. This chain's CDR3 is CASSLTGASGANVLTF. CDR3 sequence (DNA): TGTGCCAGCAGCTTAACGGGGGCCTCTGGGGCCAACGTCCTGACTTTC.

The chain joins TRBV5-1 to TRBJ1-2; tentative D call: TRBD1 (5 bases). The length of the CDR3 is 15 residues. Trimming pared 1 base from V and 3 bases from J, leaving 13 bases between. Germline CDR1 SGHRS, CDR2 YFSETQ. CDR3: CASSLIPTADYGYTF. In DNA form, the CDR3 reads TGCGCCAGCAGCTTGATTCCGACAGCAGACTATGGCTACACCTTC.

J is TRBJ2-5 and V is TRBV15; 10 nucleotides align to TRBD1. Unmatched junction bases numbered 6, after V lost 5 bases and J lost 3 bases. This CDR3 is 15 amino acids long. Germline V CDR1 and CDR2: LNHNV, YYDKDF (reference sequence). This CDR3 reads CATSGGTGVEETQYF. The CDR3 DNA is TGTGCCACCAGCGGAGGGACAGGGGTTGAAGAGACCCAGTACTTC.

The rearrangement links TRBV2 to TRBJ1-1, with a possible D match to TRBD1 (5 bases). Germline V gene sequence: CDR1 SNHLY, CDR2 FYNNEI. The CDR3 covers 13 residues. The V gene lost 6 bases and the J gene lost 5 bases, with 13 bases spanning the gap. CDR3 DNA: TGTGCCAGCAGGGCTCAGGGACGAACTGAAGCTTTCTTT. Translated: CASRAQGRTEAFF.

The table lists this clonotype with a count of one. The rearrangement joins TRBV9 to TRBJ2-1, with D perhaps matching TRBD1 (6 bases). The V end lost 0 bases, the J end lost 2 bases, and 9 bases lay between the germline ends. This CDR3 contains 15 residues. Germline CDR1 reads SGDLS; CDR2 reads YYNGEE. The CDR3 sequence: CASSVDRVAYNEQFF. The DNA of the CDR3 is TGTGCCAGCAGCGTAGACAGGGTAGCCTACAATGAGCAGTTCTTC.

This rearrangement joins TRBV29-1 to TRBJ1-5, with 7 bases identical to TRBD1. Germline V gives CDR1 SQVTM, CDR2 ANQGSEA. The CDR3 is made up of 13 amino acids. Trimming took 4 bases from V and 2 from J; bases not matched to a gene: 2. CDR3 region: CSVGGQGNQPQHF. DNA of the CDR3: TGCAGCGTTGGTGGACAGGGCAATCAGCCCCAGCATTTT.

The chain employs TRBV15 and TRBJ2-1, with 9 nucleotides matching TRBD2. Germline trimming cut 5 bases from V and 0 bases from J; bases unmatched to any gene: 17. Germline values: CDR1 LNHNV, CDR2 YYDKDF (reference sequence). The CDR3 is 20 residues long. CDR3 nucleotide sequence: TGTGCCACCAGCCCACGTTGGAGCGGGGGGTCCTTCAGCTCCTACAATGAGCAGTTCTTC. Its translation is CATSPRWSGGSFSSYNEQFF.

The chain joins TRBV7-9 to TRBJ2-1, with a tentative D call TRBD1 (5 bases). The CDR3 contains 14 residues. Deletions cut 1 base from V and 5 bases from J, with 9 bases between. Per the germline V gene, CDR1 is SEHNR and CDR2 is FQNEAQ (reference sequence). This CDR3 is CASSLGRVHNEQFF. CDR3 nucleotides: TGTGCCAGCAGCTTAGGCAGGGTACACAATGAGCAGTTCTTC.

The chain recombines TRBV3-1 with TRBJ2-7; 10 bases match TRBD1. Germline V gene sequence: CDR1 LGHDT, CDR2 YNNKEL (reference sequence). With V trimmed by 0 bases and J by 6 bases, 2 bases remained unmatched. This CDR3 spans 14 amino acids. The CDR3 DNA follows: TGTGCCAGCAGCCAAGAGGACAGGGGGGGCGAGCAGTACTTC. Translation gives CASSQEDRGGEQYF.

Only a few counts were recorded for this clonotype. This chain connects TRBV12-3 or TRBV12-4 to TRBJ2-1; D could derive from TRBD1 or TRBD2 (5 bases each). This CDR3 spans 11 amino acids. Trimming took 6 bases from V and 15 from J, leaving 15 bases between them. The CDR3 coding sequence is TGTGCCAGCAGCGGGGCTATGGGGTGGTTCTTC. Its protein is CASSGAMGWFF.

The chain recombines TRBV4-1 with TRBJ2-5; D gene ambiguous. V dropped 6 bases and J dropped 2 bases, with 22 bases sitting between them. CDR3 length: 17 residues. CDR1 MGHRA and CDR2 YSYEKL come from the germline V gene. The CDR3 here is CASSPFLAGRLQETQYF. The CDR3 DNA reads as TGCGCCAGCAGTCCGTTCCTGGCTGGACGGCTACAAGAGACCCAGTACTTC.

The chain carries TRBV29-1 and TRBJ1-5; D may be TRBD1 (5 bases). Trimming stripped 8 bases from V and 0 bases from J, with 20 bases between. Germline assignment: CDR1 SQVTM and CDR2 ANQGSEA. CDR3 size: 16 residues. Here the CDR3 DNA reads TGCAGCCCCGCGAGACAGAGGGCTAATAGCAATCAGCCCCAGCATTTT. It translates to CSPARQRANSNQPQHF.

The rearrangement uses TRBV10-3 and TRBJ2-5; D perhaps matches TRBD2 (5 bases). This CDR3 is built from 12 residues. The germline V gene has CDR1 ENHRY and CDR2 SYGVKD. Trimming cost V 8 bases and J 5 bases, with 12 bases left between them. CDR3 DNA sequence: TGTGCCATCGCTGAAGCGGCGGAGACCCAGTACTTC. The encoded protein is CAIAEAAETQYF.

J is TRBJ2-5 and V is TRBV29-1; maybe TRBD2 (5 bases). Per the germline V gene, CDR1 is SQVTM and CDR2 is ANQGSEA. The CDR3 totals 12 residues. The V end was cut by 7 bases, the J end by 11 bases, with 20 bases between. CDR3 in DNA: TGCAGCGCCCTAGCCCCCAGTGGGGAGCAGTACTTC. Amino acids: CSALAPSGEQYF.

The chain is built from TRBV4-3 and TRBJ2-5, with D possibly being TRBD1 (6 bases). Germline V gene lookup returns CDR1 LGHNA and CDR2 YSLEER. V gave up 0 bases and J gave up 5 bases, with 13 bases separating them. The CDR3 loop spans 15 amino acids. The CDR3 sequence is CASSQEAGARETQYF. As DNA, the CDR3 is TGCGCCAGCAGCCAAGAGGCAGGGGCCCGGGAGACCCAGTACTTC.